This TCR beta chain was captured by sequencing in a study of cytomegalovirus exposure and HLA in healthy donors. Study-wide points: Presence/absence analysis assumed near-uniform sequencing depth across donors.

Concerning this clone: The target antigen is unknown.

Donors had nominal health at sampling but likely had unrecorded immune exposures. Both 60 Vbeta primers and 13 Jbeta primers went into the PCR. The protocol was immunoSEQ multiplex PCR, while the TCRdb copy is restricted to in-frame clones and leaves out a portion. The table has roughly 98,000 clones, around 72% seen once. In germline, CDR1 is SNHLY, CDR2 FYNNEI. V lost 10 bases, J lost 0 bases, and 13 bases stayed unmatched. The CDR3 is made up of 17 amino acids. This chain joins TRBV2 and TRBJ1-3; 9 bases are shared with TRBD1. The specimen was PBMCs. This receptor was taken from a man aged 18 to 29 in good health and CMV-seropositive. Here the CDR3 DNA reads TGTGCCATACAGGGGGCCCCATACCCGAGCTCTGGAAACACCATATATTTT. Residues: CAIQGAPYPSSGNTIYF.